These T cell receptor beta chains were read from a single sample in a study of blood T cell repertoires in COVID-19. Sequencing was performed with immunoSEQ multiplex PCR; in TCRdb, only in-frame clones are kept and a portion is missing. The sample lists 55,000 to 75,000 clones; about 87% were seen once. The sample comprised peripheral blood. The receptors originated from a human donor with active COVID-19. The donor label of this sample is uncertain. The CDR3 runs from the conserved cysteine through the conserved F or W. The D gene is left open where the match is weak. Only some rows state a clone size, as once, few, many or a class for expanded clones.

TRBJ1-1	NA	TRBV19	NA	TGTGCCAGTAGTATCGGGAGGAACACTGAAGCTTTCTTT	CASSIGRNTEAFF
TRBJ2-3	NA	TRBV7-2	TRBD1	TGTGCCAGCAGCTTACAGACAGGGGTTGATACGCAGTATTTT	CASSLQTGVDTQYF
TRBJ1-6	NA	TRBV5-1	NA	TGCGCCAGCAGGGCAGGGGAAAATGCTTCACCCCTCCACTTT	CASRAGENASPLHF
TRBJ2-3	once	TRBV25-1	NA	TGTGCCAGCTCTCTCACAGATACGCAGTATTTT	CASSLTDTQYF
TRBJ2-4	NA	TRBV5-4	TRBD1	TGTGCCAGCAGCTTCGGGACAGAAAACATTCAGTACTTC	CASSFGTENIQYF
TRBJ2-3	NA	TRBV6-1	TRBD2	TGTGCCAGCAGTGAAGCGCCGCCCTATGGACTAGCGGGAGGAGATACGCAGTATTTT	CASSEAPPYGLAGGDTQYF
TRBJ2-7	NA	TRBV9	NA	TGTGCCAGCAGCCCTCACGGTAGCGGAGACTTCGAGCAGTACTTC	CASSPHGSGDFEQYF
TRBJ2-7	NA	TRBV5-1	TRBD2	TGCGCCAGCAGCTTTATCAGTGGCGGGAGCTACGAGCAGTACTTC	CASSFISGGSYEQYF
TRBJ2-7	medium-sized	TRBV6-5	TRBD1	TGTGCCAGCGTCCAACAGGGGGCGGGCGAGACCTACTTC	CASVQQGAGETYF
TRBJ2-5	NA	TRBV6-1	TRBD2	TGTGCCAGCAGTGACGGGGCGGGAGGTTCAGAGACCCAGTACTTC	CASSDGAGGSETQYF
TRBJ2-1	NA	TRBV28	TRBD2	TGTGCCAGCAGTTCCCCCGGGGCTAGCGGGAGGTTCGATGAGCAGTTCTTC	CASSSPGASGRFDEQFF
TRBJ1-2	NA	TRBV3-1/TRBV3-2	TRBD1	TGTGCCAGCAGCCATGGACAGGGGTATGGCTACACCTTC	CASSHGQGYGYTF
TRBJ1-6	NA	TRBV12-3/TRBV12-4	NA	TGTGCCAGCAGACTGACTGATTCACCCCTCCACTTT	CASRLTDSPLHF
TRBJ2-2	NA	TRBV11-1	NA	TGTGCCAGCAGCCCCTACAGGGGAGGCACCGGGGAGCTGTTTTTT	CASSPYRGGTGELFF
TRBJ2-2	NA	TRBV24-1	TRBD1	TGTGCCACCAGTGATTTTAAGGACAGGAAAACCACCGGGGAGCTGTTTTTT	CATSDFKDRKTTGELFF
TRBJ2-7	once	TRBV29-1	NA	TGCAGCGTTGCCTCTAGGGGTTACGAGCAGTACTTC	CSVASRGYEQYF
TRBJ2-3	once	TRBV2	NA	TGTGCCAGCAGTGTACCGGGCACAGATACGCAGTATTTT	CASSVPGTDTQYF
TRBJ1-2	NA	TRBV9	TRBD1	TGTGCCAGCAGCGTAGGGGACAGGGTAGGTTCTGGCTACACCTTC	CASSVGDRVGSGYTF
TRBJ2-5	NA	TRBV24-1	NA	TGTGCCACCAGTGACGGACTCAGGGGCCCGGGGACCCAGTACTTC	CATSDGLRGPGTQYF
TRBJ1-1	NA	TRBV25-1	NA	TGTGCCAGCAGTGATCGCAGCACTGAAGCTTTCTTT	CASSDRSTEAFF
TRBJ2-1	NA	TRBV13	NA	TGTGCCAGCAGCTTAAAAGCCGGGTATGATGAGCAGTTCTTC	CASSLKAGYDEQFF
TRBJ1-6	NA	TRBV5-1	TRBD1	TGCGCCAGCAGTTCTGACAGGGAGATTTCACCCCTCCACTTT	CASSSDREISPLHF
TRBJ1-2	few	TRBV27	TRBD1	TGTGCCAGCAGTTTACGTACAGGGGTCGGCTACACCTTC	CASSLRTGVGYTF